The next 13 T cell receptor beta chains were all read from a single sample in a study of regulatory T cells in long-lasting Graves disease. Time point described: newly diagnosed GD, antithyroid drugs for less than 3 months. PBMCs were the source of the RNA used for TCR sequencing. CDR3-region Arm-PCR and iRepertoire HTBI primers produced the TCR beta libraries. TCRdb passed the multiplex PCR reads through MiXCR, listing each CDR3 protein once. The sample includes approximately 470,000 distinct CDR3 sequences, around 15% of them seen just once. This same sample was also taken into another study, of T cells in Graves' hyperthyroidism and ophthalmopathy.

Sequenced material: peripheral blood mononuclear cells (PBMCs), taken at new diagnosis, from a patient treated with antithyroid drugs. The receptors shown here come from a man between 40 and 49 years old with Graves disease.

The chain uses TRBV6-9 and TRBJ2-3, with 14 nucleotides matching TRBD2. This CDR3 has 19 residues. With 4 bases clipped from V and 2 bases from J, the junction kept 11 bases outside the gene matches. Germline CDR1 is MNHGY and CDR2 is SVAAGI. This CDR3 reads CASSWTGLAGATSTDTQYF. CDR3 in DNA: TGTGCCAGCAGTTGGACGGGACTAGCGGGAGCCACCTCCACAGATACGCAGTATTTT.

With respect to this clonotype: A read error is possible here, since a much larger clone lies one base away. This rearrangement joins TRBV2 to TRBJ2-1; 10 bases match TRBD2. The CDR3 loop spans 16 amino acids. Germline values: CDR1 SNHLY, CDR2 FYNNEI. The chain's CDR3 is CTSSAGLAATYNEQFF. In nucleotides, the CDR3 is TGTACCAGCAGTGCAGGACTAGCGGCCACCTACAATGAGCAGTTCTTC. Using reference TRBV2 and TRBJ2-1 for the parts outside the CDR3, the full variable domain is EPEVTQTPSHQVTQMGQEVILRCVPISNHLYFYWYRQILGQKVEFLVSFYNNEISEKSEIFDDQFSVERPDGSNFTLKIRSTKLEDSAMYFCTSSAGLAATYNEQFFGPGTRLTVL.

J is TRBJ2-5 and V is TRBV30; TRBD1 is a possible D gene (5 bases). V lost 0 bases and J lost 5, with 16 bases in between. Germline V lookup: CDR1 GTSNPN, CDR2 SVGIG (reference sequence). The CDR3 sequence is 15 residues long. CDR3 sequence reads: CAWSVGQGKVETQYF. CDR3 in DNA: TGTGCCTGGAGTGTGGGGCAGGGTAAGGTCGAGACCCAGTACTTC.

This clonotype appeared a few times. A much larger clone lies a single base off, so this may be a read error. The rearrangement joins TRBV7-8 to TRBJ2-1; 7 bases match TRBD1. The CDR3 totals 12 residues. Looked up from germline, CDR1 is SGHVS and CDR2 is FQNEAQ. This CDR3 reads CAGSSTGFEQFF. The CDR3 nucleotides are TGTGCCGGCAGCTCGACAGGGTTTGAGCAGTTCTTC.

Concerning this clonotype: Given a much more abundant clone one base away, this may be a read error. The gene calls are TRBV6-1 and TRBJ2-7; 8 bases align to TRBD2. The CDR3 has 16 amino acids. Germline V gene sequence: CDR1 MNHNS, CDR2 SASEGT. The CDR3 DNA sequence: TGTCCCAGCAGCTTGGGGGGAGCGGGAGTAGCCTACGAGCAGTACTTC. Protein sequence: CPSSLGGAGVAYEQYF.

This clonotype appeared many times. The chain joins TRBV28 to TRBJ2-1; 13 nucleotides align to TRBD2. CDR3 length: 16 amino acids. In germline, CDR1 is MDHEN, CDR2 SYDVKM. J lost 9 bases, V lost 5 bases, and 10 bases had no gene match. The CDR3 here is CASSPTSGRRVGEQFF. The CDR3 region has the DNA TGTGCCAGCAGTCCGACTAGCGGGAGGCGGGTGGGTGAGCAGTTCTTC.

With respect to this clonotype: This may be a read error: a much more frequent sequence differs by one nucleotide. The chain has TRBV12-5 and TRBJ2-7, with 10 bases lining up with TRBD2. The CDR3 is 14 residues long. V lost 6 bases, J lost 7 bases, and 9 bases stayed unmatched. Per germline, CDR1 LGHNT and CDR2 FRNRAP. CDR3 amino acids: CASGSHGLAEEQYF. CDR3 in DNA: TGTGCTAGTGGCTCCCACGGACTAGCGGAAGAGCAGTACTTC.

This clonotype was counted a few times. This chain uses TRBV10-3 with TRBJ2-7, with D unresolved. With 6 bases removed from V and 7 bases from J, the gap between germline ends came to 16 bases. The CDR3 sequence is 13 residues long. Germline CDR1 is ENHRY and CDR2 is SYGVKD. In DNA, the CDR3 is TGTGCCATCAGCCAACAGCCCGAGTTTGAGCAGTACTTC. It is translated as CAISQQPEFEQYF.

The chain couples TRBV9 to TRBJ2-7; possible D gene TRBD1, 5 bases. Germline values: CDR1 SGDLS, CDR2 YYNGEE. Deletions cut 4 bases from V and 2 bases from J, with 13 bases between. The CDR3 consists of 14 residues. In DNA, the CDR3 is TGTGCCAGCAGCCCCCACAGGCCTCCCTACGAGCAGTACTTC. It translates to CASSPHRPPYEQYF.

This clonotype was recorded at least ten times. The V and J genes are TRBV12-3 or TRBV12-4 and TRBJ2-1; D ambiguous. The CDR3 sequence is 16 residues long. Between the trimmed V and J ends, which lost 2 bases and 0 bases, there was a span of 11 bases. CDR3 residues: CASSLFPSSSYNEQFF. The CDR3 region has the DNA TGTGCCAGCAGTTTATTCCCCTCAAGCTCCTACAATGAGCAGTTCTTC.

The V and J genes are TRBV3-1 and TRBJ2-6; D not resolved. From germline, CDR1 is LGHDT and CDR2 YNNKEL (reference sequence). With 0 bases removed from V and 4 bases from J, the gap between germline ends came to 10 bases. This CDR3 spans 16 amino acids. CDR3 region: CASSQDIGSGANVLTF. In DNA, the CDR3 is TGTGCCAGCAGCCAAGATATCGGTTCCGGGGCCAACGTCCTGACTTTC.

The chain carries TRBV7-9 and TRBJ1-1; D ambiguous. The length of the CDR3 is 13 residues. CDR1 is SEHNR and CDR2 is FQNEAQ in the germline V gene (reference sequence). The V gene lost 3 bases and the J gene lost 0 bases, with 5 bases spanning the gap. The CDR3 loop reads CASSFQLNTEAFF. DNA of the CDR3: TGTGCCAGCAGCTTCCAGCTGAACACTGAAGCTTTCTTT.

This clonotype came up many times. The rearrangement links TRBV2 to TRBJ2-1; 11 bases are shared with TRBD2. Germline CDR1 SNHLY, CDR2 FYNNEI. V lost 3 bases to trimming and J lost 5 bases; unmatched junction nucleotides: 9. This CDR3 is built from 17 residues. The CDR3 loop reads CASSDHTSGRWDNEQFF. The CDR3 coding sequence is TGTGCCAGCAGTGATCATACTAGCGGGAGATGGGACAATGAGCAGTTCTTC.